This T cell receptor (beta chain) originates from a study of blood T cell repertoires in COVID-19. Study summary: The cDNA or gDNA used as material had been derived from T cells, B-cell-depleted T cells, or PBMCs.

CDR1 is SGHTA and CDR2 is FQGTGA in the germline V gene. The V segment lost 5 bases and the J segment 0 bases; nucleotides outside the gene matches: 13. The CDR3 extends over 20 amino acids. The protocol was immunoSEQ multiplex PCR, while the TCRdb copy is restricted to in-frame clones and leaves out a portion. The table lists some 140,000 clones, 70% to 85% of them singletons. This chain connects TRBV7-3 to TRBJ2-2; 12 bases agree with TRBD2. The receptor's source is a man between 60 and 70 years old who had recovered from COVID-19. The sample taken for sequencing was peripheral blood. CDR3 in amino acids: CASSRDRLAGGRANTGELFF. The CDR3 DNA follows: TGTGCCAGCAGCCGAGATCGGCTAGCGGGAGGGAGGGCGAACACCGGGGAGCTGTTTTTT.